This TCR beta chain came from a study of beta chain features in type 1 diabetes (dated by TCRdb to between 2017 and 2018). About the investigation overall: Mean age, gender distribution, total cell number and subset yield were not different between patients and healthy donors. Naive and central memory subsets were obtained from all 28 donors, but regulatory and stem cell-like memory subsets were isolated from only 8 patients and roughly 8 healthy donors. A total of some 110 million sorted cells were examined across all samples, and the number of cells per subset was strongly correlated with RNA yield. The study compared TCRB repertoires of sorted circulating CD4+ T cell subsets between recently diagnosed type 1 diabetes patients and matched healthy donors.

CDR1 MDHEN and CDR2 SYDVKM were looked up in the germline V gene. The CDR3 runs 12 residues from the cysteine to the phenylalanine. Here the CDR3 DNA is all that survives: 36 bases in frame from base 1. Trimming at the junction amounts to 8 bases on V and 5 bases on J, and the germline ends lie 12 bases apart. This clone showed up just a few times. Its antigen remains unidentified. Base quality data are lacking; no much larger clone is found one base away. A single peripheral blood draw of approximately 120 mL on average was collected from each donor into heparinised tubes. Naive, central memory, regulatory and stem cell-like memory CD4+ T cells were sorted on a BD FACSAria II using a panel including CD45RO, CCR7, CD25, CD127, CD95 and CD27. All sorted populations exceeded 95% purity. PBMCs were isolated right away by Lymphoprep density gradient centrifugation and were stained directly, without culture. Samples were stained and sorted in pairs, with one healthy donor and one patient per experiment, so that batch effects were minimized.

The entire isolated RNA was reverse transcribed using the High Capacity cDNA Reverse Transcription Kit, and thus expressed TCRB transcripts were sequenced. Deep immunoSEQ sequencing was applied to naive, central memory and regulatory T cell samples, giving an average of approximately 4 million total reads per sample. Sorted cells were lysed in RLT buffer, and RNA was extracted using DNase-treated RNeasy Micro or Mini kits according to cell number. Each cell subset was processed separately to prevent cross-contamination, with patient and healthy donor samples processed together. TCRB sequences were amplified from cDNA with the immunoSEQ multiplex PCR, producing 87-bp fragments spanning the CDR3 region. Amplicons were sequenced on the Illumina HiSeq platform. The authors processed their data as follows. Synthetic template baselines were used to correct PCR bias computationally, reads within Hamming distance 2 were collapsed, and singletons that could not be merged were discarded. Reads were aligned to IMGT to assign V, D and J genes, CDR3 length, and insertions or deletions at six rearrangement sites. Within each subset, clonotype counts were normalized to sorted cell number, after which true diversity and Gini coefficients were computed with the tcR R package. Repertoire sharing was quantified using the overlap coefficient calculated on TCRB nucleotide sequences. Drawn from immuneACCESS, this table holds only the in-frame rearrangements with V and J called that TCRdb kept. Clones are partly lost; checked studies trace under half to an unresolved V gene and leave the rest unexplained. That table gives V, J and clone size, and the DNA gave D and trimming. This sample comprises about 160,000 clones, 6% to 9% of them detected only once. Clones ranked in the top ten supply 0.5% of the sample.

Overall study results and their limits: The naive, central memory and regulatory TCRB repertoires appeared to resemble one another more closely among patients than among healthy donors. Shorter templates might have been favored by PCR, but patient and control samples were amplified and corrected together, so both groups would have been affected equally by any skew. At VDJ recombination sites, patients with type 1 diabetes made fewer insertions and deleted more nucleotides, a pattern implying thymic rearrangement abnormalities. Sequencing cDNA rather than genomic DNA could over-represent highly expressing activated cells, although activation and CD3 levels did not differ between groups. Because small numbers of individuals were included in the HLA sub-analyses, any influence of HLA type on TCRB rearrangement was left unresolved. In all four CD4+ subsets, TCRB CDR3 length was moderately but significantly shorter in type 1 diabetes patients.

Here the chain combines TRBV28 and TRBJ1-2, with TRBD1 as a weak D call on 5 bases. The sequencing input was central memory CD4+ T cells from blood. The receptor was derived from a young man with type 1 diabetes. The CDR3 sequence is CASSGGVYGYTF. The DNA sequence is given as TGTGCCAGCTCGGGGGGGGTATATGGCTACACCTTC.